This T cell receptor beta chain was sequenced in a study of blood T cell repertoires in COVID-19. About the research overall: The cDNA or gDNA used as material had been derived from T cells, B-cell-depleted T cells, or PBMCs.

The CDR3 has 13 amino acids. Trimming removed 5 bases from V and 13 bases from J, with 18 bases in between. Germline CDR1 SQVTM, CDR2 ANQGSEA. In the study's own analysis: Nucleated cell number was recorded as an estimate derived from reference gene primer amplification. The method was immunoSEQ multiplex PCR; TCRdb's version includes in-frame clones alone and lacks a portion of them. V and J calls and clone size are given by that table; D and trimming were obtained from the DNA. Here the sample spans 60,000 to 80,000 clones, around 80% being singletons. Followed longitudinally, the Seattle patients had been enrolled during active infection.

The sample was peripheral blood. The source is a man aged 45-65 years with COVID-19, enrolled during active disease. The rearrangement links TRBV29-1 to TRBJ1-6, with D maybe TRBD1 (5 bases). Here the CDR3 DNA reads TGCAGCGTTTTTCCGAGGTGGGAGGGGCCCCTCCACTTT. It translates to CSVFPRWEGPLHF.